These T cell receptor beta chains were read from a single sample in a study of T cell responses to AZD1222 COVID-19 vaccine. Profiled with immunoSEQ multiplex PCR; TCRdb holds only in-frame clones, not every one. This sample yields 100,000 or so clones, of which roughly 91% are seen a single time; over 15% belongs to the top ten. Sequencing used peripheral blood, obtained on day 0 of AZD1222 vaccination. The receptor source for this set is an adult in good health. The CDR3 runs from the conserved cysteine through the conserved F or W. The order of the fields is V gene, D gene, clone size, J gene, CDR3 DNA, CDR3 protein. The D gene is left open where the match is weak. Expanded clones are given a class, and other clones once, few, many or no size at all.

V: TRBV7-9
D: .
size: .
J: TRBJ1-1
DNA: TGTGCCAGCAGCCCGACAAGAGCTGCTTTCTTT
CDR3: CASSPTRAAFF

V: TRBV5-1
D: TRBD1
size: .
J: TRBJ1-2
DNA: TGCGCCAGCAGCACACGACAGGGTGTCTATGGCTACACCTTC
CDR3: CASSTRQGVYGYTF

V: TRBV30
D: TRBD1
size: .
J: TRBJ1-3
DNA: TGTGCCTGGAGTGGCGGAACAGGGGCATCAACCTCTGGAAACACCATATATTTT
CDR3: CAWSGGTGASTSGNTIYF

V: TRBV19
D: TRBD1
size: once
J: TRBJ2-2
DNA: TGTGCCAGTAGCCTCGGGGACAGGAACACCGGGGAGCTGTTTTTT
CDR3: CASSLGDRNTGELFF

V: TRBV4-2
D: .
size: .
J: TRBJ1-2
DNA: TGTGCCAGCAGCCAAGCCATGGGTTATGGCTACACCTTC
CDR3: CASSQAMGYGYTF

V: TRBV18
D: .
size: .
J: TRBJ2-1
DNA: TGTGCCAGCCACCGGAGCGCAAGGGCCCCCCGTTCCTACAATGAGCAGTTCTTC
CDR3: CASHRSARAPRSYNEQFF

V: TRBV18
D: .
size: .
J: TRBJ2-7
DNA: TGTGCCAGCTCAGGGCAGCGGGCGAGCTCCTACGAGCAGTACTTC
CDR3: CASSGQRASSYEQYF

V: TRBV2
D: .
size: .
J: TRBJ1-1
DNA: TGTGCCAGCACCGGCAGAGTGATGAACACTGAAGCTTTCTTT
CDR3: CASTGRVMNTEAFF

V: TRBV9
D: TRBD1
size: .
J: TRBJ1-6
DNA: TGTGCCAGCAGCTCAAGCCCTGGGGGGACAGGGGGCCTACCCCTCCACTTT
CDR3: CASSSSPGGTGGLPLHF

V: TRBV21-1
D: .
size: .
J: TRBJ2-1
DNA: TGTGCCAGCAGCAAAGCTAGAAAAGTGGAGGATCTCGAGGTATCCTACAATGAGCAGTTCTTC
CDR3: CASSKARKVEDLEVSYNEQFF

V: TRBV13
D: .
size: .
J: TRBJ2-7
DNA: TGTGCCAGCAGCTTAAGGTCACGGGACGAGCAGTACTTC
CDR3: CASSLRSRDEQYF

V: TRBV19
D: .
size: .
J: TRBJ2-3
DNA: TGTGCCAGTAGTATAACCATAAAAGATACGCAGTATTTT
CDR3: CASSITIKDTQYF

V: TRBV7-9
D: TRBD2
size: .
J: TRBJ2-1
DNA: TGTGCCAGCAGCCTGAGCGGGAGGGAGGATGAGCAGTTCTTC
CDR3: CASSLSGREDEQFF

V: TRBV29-1
D: TRBD1
size: .
J: TRBJ1-1
DNA: TGCAGCACTATGGGACAGTCGAGCACTGAAGCTTTCTTT
CDR3: CSTMGQSSTEAFF